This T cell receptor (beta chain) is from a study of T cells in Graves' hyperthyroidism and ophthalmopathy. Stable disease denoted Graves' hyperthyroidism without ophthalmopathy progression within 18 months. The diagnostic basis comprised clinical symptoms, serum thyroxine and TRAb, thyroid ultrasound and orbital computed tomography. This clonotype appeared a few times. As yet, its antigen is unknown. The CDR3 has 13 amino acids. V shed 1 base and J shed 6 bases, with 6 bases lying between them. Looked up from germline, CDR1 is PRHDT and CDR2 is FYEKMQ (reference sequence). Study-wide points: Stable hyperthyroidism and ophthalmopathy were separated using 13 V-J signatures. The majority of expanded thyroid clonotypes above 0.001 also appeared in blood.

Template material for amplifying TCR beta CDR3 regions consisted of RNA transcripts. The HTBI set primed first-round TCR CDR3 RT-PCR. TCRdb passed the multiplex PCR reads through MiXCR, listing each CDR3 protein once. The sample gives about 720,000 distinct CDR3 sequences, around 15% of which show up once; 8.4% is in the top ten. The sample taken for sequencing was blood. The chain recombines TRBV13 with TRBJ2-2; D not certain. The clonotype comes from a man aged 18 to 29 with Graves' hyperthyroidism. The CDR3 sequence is CASSLEPPGELFF. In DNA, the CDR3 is TGTGCCAGCAGCTTAGAACCGCCCGGGGAGCTGTTTTTT.